The T cell receptor (beta chain) described here comes from a study of neurological immune-mediated disorders. Study results and limitations: Association of the multiple sclerosis repertoire cluster with clinical or MRI features was not observed for any feature. Private repertoires in all groups were suggested by the absence of shared CDR3 amino acid sequences among expanded clones across subjects.

5'RACE with 10-nucleotide random UMIs produced the cDNA. TCRdb ran MiXCR on the 5' RACE reads and lists one entry per CDR3 protein. The sample has roughly 75,000 distinct CDR3 sequences; around 2.6% are singletons. This CDR3 comprises 16 residues. Germline CDR1 reads SEHNR; CDR2 reads FQNEAQ (reference sequence). V lost 5 bases, J lost 6 bases, and 6 bases stayed unmatched. In its sample, this clonotype was seen many times. Its target is not known. Unsorted libraries were prepared from 2 million PBMCs that had been stored at -80 C. The genes are TRBV7-9 and TRBJ2-2, with 13 bases lining up with TRBD2. The material sequenced was PBMCs. The sequence derives from a woman aged 25 to 39 with multiple sclerosis. The CDR3 DNA reads as TGTGCCAGCAGCCTCCTGGGACTAGCGGGATCCGGGGAGCTGTTTTTT. Translating it yields CASSLLGLAGSGELFF.